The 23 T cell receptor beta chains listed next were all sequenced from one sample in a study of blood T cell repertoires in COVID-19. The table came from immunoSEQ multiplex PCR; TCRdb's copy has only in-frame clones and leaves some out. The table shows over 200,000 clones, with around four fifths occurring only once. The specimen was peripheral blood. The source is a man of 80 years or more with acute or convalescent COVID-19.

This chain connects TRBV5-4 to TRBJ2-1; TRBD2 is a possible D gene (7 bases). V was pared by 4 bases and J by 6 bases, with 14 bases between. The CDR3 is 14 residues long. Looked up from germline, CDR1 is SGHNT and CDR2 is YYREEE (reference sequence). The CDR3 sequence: CASSRRGGLNEQFF. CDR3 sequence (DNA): TGTGCCAGCAGCAGAAGGGGGGGGCTCAATGAGCAGTTCTTC.

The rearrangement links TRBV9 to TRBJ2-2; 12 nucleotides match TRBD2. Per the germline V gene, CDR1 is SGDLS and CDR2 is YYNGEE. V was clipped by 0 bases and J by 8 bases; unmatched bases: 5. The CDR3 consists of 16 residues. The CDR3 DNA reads TGTGCCAGCAGCGTAGCTTTAGGACTAGCGGGAGGGGAGCTGTTTTTT. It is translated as CASSVALGLAGGELFF.

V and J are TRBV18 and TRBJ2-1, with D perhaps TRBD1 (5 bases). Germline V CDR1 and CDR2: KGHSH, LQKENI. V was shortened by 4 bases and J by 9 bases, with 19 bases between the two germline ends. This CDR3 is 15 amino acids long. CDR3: CASSQQTDPGGEQFF. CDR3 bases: TGTGCCAGCTCACAACAGACAGATCCCGGCGGTGAGCAGTTCTTC.

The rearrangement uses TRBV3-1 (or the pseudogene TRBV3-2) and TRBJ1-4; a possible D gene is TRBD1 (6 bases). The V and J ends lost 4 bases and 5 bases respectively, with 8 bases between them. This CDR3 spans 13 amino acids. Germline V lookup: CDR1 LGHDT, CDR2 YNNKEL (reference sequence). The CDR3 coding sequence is TGTGCCAGCAGCCGGACAGAAAATGAAAAACTGTTTTTT. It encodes CASSRTENEKLFF.

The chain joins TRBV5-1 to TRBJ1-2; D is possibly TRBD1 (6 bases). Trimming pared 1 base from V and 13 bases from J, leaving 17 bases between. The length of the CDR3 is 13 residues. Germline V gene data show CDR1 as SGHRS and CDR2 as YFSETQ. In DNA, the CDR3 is TGCGCCAGCAGCTTGTTGGGACAAGATAGGGGCACCTTC. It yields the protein CASSLLGQDRGTF.

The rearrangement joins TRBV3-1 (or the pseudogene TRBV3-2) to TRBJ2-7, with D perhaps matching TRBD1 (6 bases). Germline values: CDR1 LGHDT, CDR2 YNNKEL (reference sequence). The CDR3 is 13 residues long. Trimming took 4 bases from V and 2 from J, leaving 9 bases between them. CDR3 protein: CASSPPGAYEQYF. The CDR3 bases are TGTGCCAGCAGCCCGCCAGGGGCCTACGAGCAGTACTTC.

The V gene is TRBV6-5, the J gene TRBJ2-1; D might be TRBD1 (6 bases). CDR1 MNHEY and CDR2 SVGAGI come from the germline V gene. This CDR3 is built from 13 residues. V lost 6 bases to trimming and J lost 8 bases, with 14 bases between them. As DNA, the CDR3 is TGTGCCAGCAGGTCAACAGGGTCCCATGAGCAGTTCTTC. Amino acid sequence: CASRSTGSHEQFF.

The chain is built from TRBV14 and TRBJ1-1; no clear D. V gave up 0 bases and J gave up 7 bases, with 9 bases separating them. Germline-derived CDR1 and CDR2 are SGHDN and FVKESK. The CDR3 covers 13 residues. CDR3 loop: CASSQDLSVEAFF. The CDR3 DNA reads TGTGCCAGCAGCCAAGATTTAAGCGTTGAAGCTTTCTTT.

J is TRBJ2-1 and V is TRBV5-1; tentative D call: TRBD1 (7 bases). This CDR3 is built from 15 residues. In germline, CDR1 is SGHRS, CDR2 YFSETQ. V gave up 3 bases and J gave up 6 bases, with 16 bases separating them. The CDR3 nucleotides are TGCGCCAGCAGCTCCCGACAGGGAGGCCCCAATGAGCAGTTCTTC. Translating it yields CASSSRQGGPNEQFF.

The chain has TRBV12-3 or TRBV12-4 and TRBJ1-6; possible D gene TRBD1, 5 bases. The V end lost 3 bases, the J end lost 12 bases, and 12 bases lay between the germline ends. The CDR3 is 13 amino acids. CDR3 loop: CASSFTGTLPLHF. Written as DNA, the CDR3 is TGTGCCAGCAGTTTTACCGGGACTTTACCCCTCCACTTT.

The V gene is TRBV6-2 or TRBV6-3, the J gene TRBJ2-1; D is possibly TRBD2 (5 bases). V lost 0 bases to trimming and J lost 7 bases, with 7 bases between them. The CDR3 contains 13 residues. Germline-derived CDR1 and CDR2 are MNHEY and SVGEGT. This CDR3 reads CASSYSSGNEQFF. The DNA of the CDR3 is TGTGCCAGCAGTTACTCTTCGGGAAATGAGCAGTTCTTC.

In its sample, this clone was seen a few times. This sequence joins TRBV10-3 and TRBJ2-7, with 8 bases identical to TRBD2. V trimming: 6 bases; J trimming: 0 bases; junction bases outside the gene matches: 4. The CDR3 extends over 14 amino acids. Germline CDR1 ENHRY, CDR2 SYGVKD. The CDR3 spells CAIRVAGHSYEQYF. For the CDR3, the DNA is TGTGCCATCAGGGTAGCGGGGCACTCCTACGAGCAGTACTTC.

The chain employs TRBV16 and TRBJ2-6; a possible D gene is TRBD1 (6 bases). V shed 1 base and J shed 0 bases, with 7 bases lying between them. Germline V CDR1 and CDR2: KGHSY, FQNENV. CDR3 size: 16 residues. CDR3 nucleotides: TGTGCCAGCAGCCAATGGGACACCTCTGGGGCCAACGTCCTGACTTTC. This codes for CASSQWDTSGANVLTF.

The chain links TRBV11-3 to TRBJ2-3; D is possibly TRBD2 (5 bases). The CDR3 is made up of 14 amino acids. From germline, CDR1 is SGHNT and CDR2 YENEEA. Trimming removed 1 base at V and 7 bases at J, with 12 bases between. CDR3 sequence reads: CASSLVPAGYTQYF. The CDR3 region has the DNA TGTGCCAGCAGCTTAGTCCCCGCGGGCTATACGCAGTATTTT.

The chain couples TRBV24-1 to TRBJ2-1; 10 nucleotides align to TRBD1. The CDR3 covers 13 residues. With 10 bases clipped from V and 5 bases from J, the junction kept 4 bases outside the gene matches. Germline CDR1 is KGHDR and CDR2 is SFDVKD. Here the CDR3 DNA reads TGTGCCACAGACAGGGGGCAAAACAATGAGCAGTTCTTC. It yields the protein CATDRGQNNEQFF.

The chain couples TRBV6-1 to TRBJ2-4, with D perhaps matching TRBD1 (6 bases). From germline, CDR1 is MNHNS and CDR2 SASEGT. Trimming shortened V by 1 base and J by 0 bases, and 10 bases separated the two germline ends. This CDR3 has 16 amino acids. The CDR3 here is CASSEGWGLAKNIQYF. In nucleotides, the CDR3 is TGTGCCAGCAGTGAAGGATGGGGGCTAGCCAAAAACATTCAGTACTTC.

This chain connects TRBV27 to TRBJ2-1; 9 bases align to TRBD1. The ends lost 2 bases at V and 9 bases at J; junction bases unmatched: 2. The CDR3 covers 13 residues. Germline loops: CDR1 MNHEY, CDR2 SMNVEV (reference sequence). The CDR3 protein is CASSLGTGTEQFF. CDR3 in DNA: TGTGCCAGCAGTTTAGGGACAGGGACTGAGCAGTTCTTC.

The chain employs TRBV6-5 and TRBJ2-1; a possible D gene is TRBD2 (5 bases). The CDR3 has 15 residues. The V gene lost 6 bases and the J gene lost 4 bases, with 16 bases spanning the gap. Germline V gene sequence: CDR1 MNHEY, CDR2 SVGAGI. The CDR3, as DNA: TGTGCCAGCAGACCATCGGAGGTGTGGTACAATGAGCAGTTCTTC. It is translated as CASRPSEVWYNEQFF.

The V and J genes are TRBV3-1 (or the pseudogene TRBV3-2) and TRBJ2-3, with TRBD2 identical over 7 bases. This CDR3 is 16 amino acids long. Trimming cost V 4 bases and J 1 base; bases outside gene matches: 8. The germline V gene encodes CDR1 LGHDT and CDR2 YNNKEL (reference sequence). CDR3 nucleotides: TGTGCCAGCAGCCGCCAAAACAGCGGGGGCACAGATACGCAGTATTTT. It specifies CASSRQNSGGTDTQYF.

CDR3: CASSTRREQYF. In DNA form, the CDR3 reads TGTGCCAGCAGCACCCGGCGGGAGCAGTACTTC. The J gene is TRBJ2-7, the V gene TRBV6-5; D is uncertain. The CDR3 has 11 residues. Germline CDR1 and CDR2: MNHEY and SVGAGI. Trimming shortened V by 6 bases and J by 7 bases, and 10 bases separated the two germline ends.

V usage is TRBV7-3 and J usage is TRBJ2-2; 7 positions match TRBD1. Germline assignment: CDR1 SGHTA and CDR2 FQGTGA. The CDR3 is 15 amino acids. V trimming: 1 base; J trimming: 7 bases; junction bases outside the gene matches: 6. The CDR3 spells CASSLNRDSYGELFF. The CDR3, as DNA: TGTGCCAGCAGCTTAAACCGGGACAGCTACGGGGAGCTGTTTTTT. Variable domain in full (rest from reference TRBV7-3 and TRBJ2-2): GAGVSQTPSNKVTEKGKYVELRCDPISGHTALYWYRQSLGQGPEFLIYFQGTGAADDSGLPNDRFFAVRPEGSVSTLKIQRTERGDSAVYLCASSLNRDSYGELFFGEGSRLTVL.

The CDR3 spells CASSSTGYNEQFF. The CDR3 DNA reads as TGTGCCAGCAGCTCTACAGGGTACAATGAGCAGTTCTTC. The J gene is TRBJ2-1, the V gene TRBV7-2; tentative D call: TRBD1 (6 bases). The CDR3 totals 13 residues. V shed 4 bases and J shed 4 bases, with 8 bases lying between them. Looked up from germline, CDR1 is SGHTA and CDR2 is FQGNSA.

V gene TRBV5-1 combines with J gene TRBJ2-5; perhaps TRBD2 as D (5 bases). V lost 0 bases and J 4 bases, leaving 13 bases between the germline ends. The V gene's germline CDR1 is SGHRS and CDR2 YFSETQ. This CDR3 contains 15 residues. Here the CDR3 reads CASSLAAGIVETQYF. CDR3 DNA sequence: TGCGCCAGCAGCTTGGCGGCCGGGATTGTAGAGACCCAGTACTTC. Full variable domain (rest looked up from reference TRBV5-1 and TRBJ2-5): KAGVTQTPRYLIKTRGQQVTLSCSPISGHRSVSWYQQTPGQGLQFLFEYFSETQRNKGNFPGRFSGRQFSNSRSEMNVSTLELGDSALYLCASSLAAGIVETQYFGPGTRLLVL.